This TCR beta chain is drawn from a study of Ad26.COV2.S vaccination and SARS-CoV-2 variants. Findings of the study overall: Researchers reported similar non-spike TCR breadth in vaccine and placebo recipients.

Notes on this clone: Antigen: not known.

The table came from immunoSEQ multiplex PCR; TCRdb's copy has only in-frame clones and leaves some out. The top ten hold less than 6% of the sample, which has some 190,000 clones, roughly nine tenths seen once. The CDR3 is made up of 14 amino acids. Germline V gene sequence: CDR1 SEHNR, CDR2 FQNEAQ (reference sequence). Trimming removed 2 bases at V and 8 bases at J, with 12 bases between. The TCR comes from a human donor who had recovered from COVID-19. This chain uses TRBV7-9 with TRBJ1-4; D gene uncertain. This specimen was peripheral blood, taken after recovery from COVID-19. This CDR3 reads CASSLRSLGEKLFF. In DNA form, the CDR3 reads TGTGCCAGCAGCTTAAGGAGCCTAGGGGAAAAACTGTTTTTT.